The clone carrying this TCR beta chain was recorded a few times. Method: immunoSEQ multiplex PCR; TCRdb's copy keeps in-frame clones and lacks some. This sample carries about 140,000 clones, roughly nine tenths of them seen once, and the ten largest clones take approximately 3%. This entry comes from a study of blood T cell repertoires in COVID-19. Background on the study: T cells, B-cell-depleted T cells, or PBMCs provided the cDNA or gDNA that served as material.

The germline V gene encodes CDR1 SGHVS and CDR2 FQNEAQ. The length of the CDR3 is 15 residues. V was shortened by 5 bases and J by 0 bases, with 13 bases between the two germline ends. The sequenced sample consisted of peripheral blood. The sequence came from a woman in her sixties or seventies with active COVID-19. The chain joins TRBV7-8 to TRBJ1-2; D is undetermined. This CDR3 is CASSRTGSPNYGYTF. The DNA for the CDR3 is TGTGCCAGCAGCAGGACGGGGTCCCCTAACTATGGCTACACCTTC.